Each of the 5 T cell receptor beta chains below was sequenced from the same sample in a study of blood T cell repertoires in COVID-19. Some clones are missing from TCRdb's copy, which holds only in-frame ones; the method was immunoSEQ multiplex PCR. The sample includes 35,000 to 45,000 clones, 70% to 90% of them seen just once. The specimen was peripheral blood. The source of these receptors is a human donor in a cohort sampled during active COVID-19.

The chain combines TRBV12-3 or TRBV12-4 with TRBJ1-3; TRBD1 matches 8 bases. Trimming cost V 6 bases and J 15 bases; bases outside gene matches: 7. The CDR3 totals 11 residues. CDR3 nucleotides: TGTGCCAGCAGCCCAGGACAGGGAACATATTTT. This translates into CASSPGQGTYF.

The gene calls are TRBV29-1 and TRBJ2-1; D is perhaps TRBD1 (5 bases). The germline CDR1 and CDR2 sequences are SQVTM and ANQGSEA. Trimming pared 1 base from V and 10 bases from J, leaving 23 bases between. The CDR3 is made up of 16 amino acids. The CDR3 reads CSVEGDDGPQSGEQFF. Written as DNA, the CDR3 is TGCAGCGTTGAAGGCGACGACGGGCCCCAGTCAGGGGAGCAGTTCTTC.

This clone was picked up one time. V gene TRBV28 combines with J gene TRBJ2-1, with TRBD2 matching 7 bases. The CDR3 consists of 12 residues. Trimming took 6 bases from V and 10 from J; bases not matched to a gene: 6. CDR1 and CDR2 from the germline V gene are MDHEN and SYDVKM. The CDR3 region has the DNA TGTGCCAGCAGCCTGGGGGGGTTCGAGCAGTTCTTC. This codes for CASSLGGFEQFF.

The chain has TRBV5-6 and TRBJ2-1; D might be TRBD2 (6 bases). This CDR3 contains 16 residues. Trimming removed 3 bases at V and 5 bases at J, with 18 bases between. Germline loops: CDR1 SGHDT, CDR2 YYEEEE. Here the CDR3 DNA reads TGTGCCAGCAGCTGGGATCCCCTAGGGGAGGACAATGAGCAGTTCTTC. This translates into CASSWDPLGEDNEQFF.

The rearrangement joins TRBV7-8 to TRBJ2-7, with D perhaps matching TRBD2 (6 bases). CDR1 and CDR2 from the germline V gene are SGHVS and FQNEAQ. V gave up 4 bases and J gave up 2 bases, with 15 bases separating them. CDR3 size: 15 residues. DNA of the CDR3: TGTGCCAGCAGCTCCCCGCGGGACGGAACCTACGAGCAGTACTTC. Its protein is CASSSPRDGTYEQYF. Complete variable domain (other parts from reference TRBV7-8 and TRBJ2-7): GAGVSQSPRYKVAKRGQDVALRCDPISGHVSLFWYQQALGQGPEFLTYFQNEAQLDKSGLPSDRFFAERPEGSVSTLKIQRTQQEDSAVYLCASSSPRDGTYEQYFGPGTRLTVT.